This T cell receptor beta chain was captured in a study of graft-versus-host responses after intestinal transplantation (dated by TCRdb to about 2021). At the level of the whole study: The transplants that recipients received were multivisceral, liver-intestinal, or isolated intestinal. The cohort enrolled 24 intestinal transplant recipients including one retransplant, and a few patients lacking pretransplant specimens were excluded. Every recipient was given anti-thymocyte globulin induction, followed by about three years of maintenance tacrolimus and steroids. Donor T cell macrochimerism was defined as a peak of at least 4% donor T cells among recipient peripheral blood mononuclear cells. Alloreactive clones were identified by sequencing pre-transplant mixed lymphocyte reaction products and comparing these products with unstimulated pre-transplant donor and recipient T cells. Rather than being sequenced by the commercial service, samples from three later patients were sequenced in-house on an Illumina MiSeq and processed with MiXCR. After intestinal transplantation, graft-versus-host and host-versus-graft alloreactive T cell clones in the graft, circulation and bone marrow were tracked using bulk TCR-beta CDR3 sequencing.

The receptor library was made with the immunoSEQ multiplex PCR assay. For most patients, genomic DNA was isolated with the Qiagen DNeasy Blood and Tissue Kit and shipped frozen to Adaptive Biotechnologies for TCR sequencing. Adaptive Biotechnologies carried out high-throughput TCR-beta CDR3 sequencing of genomic DNA for most patients. In the source study's methods: Adaptive's ImmunoSEQ software supplied the TCR sequencing data for 15 to 20 patients, while MiXCR and VDJtools were used to process three other patients. To correct CD4 versus CD8 sorting errors, any sequence found in both subsets at a frequency ratio below 5:1 was removed. CDR3 nucleotide sequences shared between donor and recipient were removed because the origin of such sequences could not be assigned. Alloreactive clones required at least 2-fold expansion over unstimulated cells and minimum CFSE-low frequency of 0.002% (template counts) or 0.001% (read counts). Clones were considered mappable if detected in sequenced pre-transplant spleen, lymph node, or MLR CFSE-low populations of the donor or recipient. Cumulative frequency of alloreactive clones was calculated as a percentage of all sequences weighted by copy number. TCRdb's version of the immuneACCESS table is confined to in-frame rearrangements and falls short of the full clone set. An unresolved V gene accounts for under half of the shortfall where checked; the remainder is of unknown origin. V, J and clone size reflect that table, while D and trimming were determined from the DNA. Here the sample has more than 100,000 clones; around 95% occur a single time. The ten largest clonotypes hold more than 2.5% of the sample.

General study outcomes and caveats: GvH clones turned up in recipient bone marrow, with some appearing earlier in ileal mucosa or blood, a pattern consistent with an intestinal mucosal origin. High GvH to HvG T cell clonal ratios were observed in the allografts of patients with donor T cell macrochimerism. Early after transplant, peak levels of circulating GvH clones were found to be associated with declines in HvG clones. The relatively low number and heterogeneity of intestinal transplant patients limited the conclusions.

Relative to germline, V is 2 bases shorter and J is 6 bases shorter, with 6 bases between their ends. The CDR3 contains 11 residues, cysteine and phenylalanine counted. Only the CDR3 portion is preserved as DNA: 33 bases, with reading frame beginning at the first base. What the time point label conveys for this sample: cells obtained before transplantation from donor or recipient. CD3+CD4+ and CD3+CD8+ populations were FACS-sorted from unstimulated pre-transplant donor and recipient cells taken from spleen or lymph nodes. Of note for this clone: Its binding antigen is unknown. Within one base of it there is no much larger clone, and no base qualities were kept.

Recombination connected TRBV5-7 to TRBJ2-7, with the identity of the D gene unclear. TRBV5-7 is an ORF for which the function is uncertain. The source was unstimulated CD8+ T cells sorted from spleen or lymph node cells, collected before intestinal transplant. This TCR was sampled from a human donor who received an intestinal transplant. The base sequence is TGTGCCAGCAGCTTTACGGTCGAGCAGTACTTC. Translated, it reads CASSFTVEQYF.